A selection of T cell receptor beta chains follows, all from one sample in a study of blood T cell repertoires in COVID-19. Method: immunoSEQ multiplex PCR; TCRdb's copy keeps in-frame clones and lacks some. The profile shows approximately 210,000 clones, roughly 94% of them singletons. Sequencing was carried out using peripheral blood. These receptors were collected from a man aged 25 to 45 with COVID-19, enrolled during active disease. CDR3s include the opening cysteine and the closing phenylalanine or tryptophan. The D gene is left open where the match is weak. Some rows mark clone size as missing; the rest say once, few, many or name a class of expanded clone.

D gene | J gene | clone size | V gene | CDR3 DNA | CDR3 protein
- | TRBJ1-2 | - | TRBV5-4 | TGTGCCAGCAGCTTGGCCTTGGACTTTAACTATGGCTACACCTTC | CASSLALDFNYGYTF
- | TRBJ2-1 | - | TRBV4-2 | TGTGCCAGCAGCCAAGGACTGGATGAGCAGTTCTTC | CASSQGLDEQFF
TRBD2 | TRBJ2-3 | - | TRBV7-9 | TGTGCCAGCAGCTCAACAACTAGCGGGAACCCCACAGATACGCAGTATTTT | CASSSTTSGNPTDTQYF
TRBD1 | TRBJ2-7 | - | TRBV12-3/TRBV12-4 | TGTGCCAGCTCTGGGACAGATTCCTCCGAGCAGTACTTC | CASSGTDSSEQYF
TRBD2 | TRBJ2-1 | - | TRBV6-5 | TGTGCCAGCAGAATAGCGGGGTCCAGCAATGAGCAGTTCTTC | CASRIAGSSNEQFF
- | TRBJ1-6 | - | TRBV5-5 | TGTGCCAGCAGTTTAGGGGAGGGGAGCTCCTATAATTCACCCCTCCACTTT | CASSLGEGSSYNSPLHF
- | TRBJ1-5 | - | TRBV19 | TGTGCCAGTAGTAGCCCTCAAGGGGCGGGCAATCAGCCCCAGCATTTT | CASSSPQGAGNQPQHF
- | TRBJ1-3 | few | TRBV5-1 | TGCGCCAGCAGCCAAGACAGCTCCCAGGGGAACACCATATATTTT | CASSQDSSQGNTIYF
- | TRBJ1-5 | - | TRBV30 | TGTGCCTGGAGTGCCTGGGAGGGTCAGCCCCAGCATTTT | CAWSAWEGQPQHF
- | TRBJ2-7 | - | TRBV6-1 | TGTGCCAGCAGTGAAGTACAGGGCCCCTACGAGCAGTACTTC | CASSEVQGPYEQYF
TRBD1 | TRBJ2-5 | - | TRBV2 | TGTGCCAGCCGGGACAGGGGGCGTTTGGGAGAGACCCAGTACTTC | CASRDRGRLGETQYF
- | TRBJ1-4 | - | TRBV7-9 | TGTGCCAGCAGCTTAGATCGGGGGGCTAATGAAAAACTGTTTTTT | CASSLDRGANEKLFF
- | TRBJ2-7 | - | TRBV3-1/TRBV3-2 | TGTGCCAGCAGCCAAATCGCCCGGGGGACCCTATACGAGCAGTACTTC | CASSQIARGTLYEQYF
- | TRBJ1-2 | few | TRBV27 | TGTGCCAGCAGTCCCAGGCCGGTGGGCTATGGCTACACCTTC | CASSPRPVGYGYTF
TRBD1 | TRBJ1-1 | - | TRBV29-1 | TGCAGCGTTCAGGGGGCAGACACTGAAGCTTTCTTT | CSVQGADTEAFF
- | TRBJ2-7 | - | TRBV2 | TGTGCCAGCAGTGTACTCAGGGTGGTCAACGAGCAGTACTTC | CASSVLRVVNEQYF
- | TRBJ1-1 | - | TRBV6-1 | TGTGCCAGCAGTGACGACAGCCAGGGTGGCACTGAAGCTTTCTTT | CASSDDSQGGTEAFF
- | TRBJ1-3 | - | TRBV10-3 | TGTGCCACTACAGGATCCTCTGGAAACACCATATATTTT | CATTGSSGNTIYF
TRBD2 | TRBJ2-3 | - | TRBV11-2 | TGTGCCAGCAGCTTAGTGCTAGCGGGGGTTACAGATACGCAGTATTTT | CASSLVLAGVTDTQYF
TRBD1 | TRBJ2-3 | - | TRBV7-3 | TGTGCCAGCAGCTTAACGGGCCCCCCGGGACAGGGGTCCCCTTACACAGATACGCAGTATTTT | CASSLTGPPGQGSPYTDTQYF
- | TRBJ1-1 | - | TRBV21-1 | TGTGCCAGCAGCTCCCGAGAGGGGGACACTGAAGCTTTCTTT | CASSSREGDTEAFF
TRBD2 | TRBJ2-5 | - | TRBV27 | TGTGCCAGCAGGTCGGGGGGACGAGAGACCCAGTACTTC | CASRSGGRETQYF
- | TRBJ1-6 | - | TRBV11-2 | TGTGCCAGCAGCCCCTTGGGGGCAGGGGTAGGTTCACCCCTCCACTTT | CASSPLGAGVGSPLHF
- | TRBJ2-5 | - | TRBV6-1 | TGTGCCAGCAGTGAATTCCAGGAAGAGACCCAGTACTTC | CASSEFQEETQYF
TRBD1 | TRBJ1-4 | - | TRBV9 | TGTGCCAGCAGCGTGGGAGACAGGGTGGGTGAAAAACTGTTTTTT | CASSVGDRVGEKLFF
- | TRBJ2-1 | - | TRBV10-3 | TGTGCCATCAGGGAGACAGCTAACAATGAGCAGTTCTTC | CAIRETANNEQFF
TRBD1 | TRBJ2-3 | - | TRBV5-4 | TGTGCCAGCAGCTCTCGGGACAGGGAGGATACGCAGTATTTT | CASSSRDREDTQYF
- | TRBJ2-1 | once | TRBV19 | TGTGCCAGTAGTATAACCCGACTTGCAAGGAACTACAATGAGCAGTTCTTC | CASSITRLARNYNEQFF
TRBD1 | TRBJ2-5 | - | TRBV6-5 | TGTGCCAGCAGTTCGGACAGGGGGGGCGAGACCCAGTACTTC | CASSSDRGGETQYF
TRBD1 | TRBJ1-5 | - | TRBV19 | TGTGCCAGTAGTAGAGACAGGGGACGGGGCAATCAGCCCCAGCATTTT | CASSRDRGRGNQPQHF
- | TRBJ1-3 | - | TRBV9 | TGTGCCAGCAGCGTAGATCACAGGGATGGAAACACCATATATTTT | CASSVDHRDGNTIYF
- | TRBJ2-1 | - | TRBV5-1 | TGCGCCAGCAGCTTGGTGGGGGGGCAGATGGGCAATGAGCAGTTCTTC | CASSLVGGQMGNEQFF
TRBD1 | TRBJ1-2 | - | TRBV3-1/TRBV3-2 | TGTGCCAGCAGCCAGGCTCGACAGGGGAGAGGCTACACCTTC | CASSQARQGRGYTF
TRBD1 | TRBJ1-1 | - | TRBV19 | TGTGCCAGTAGTATCACAGGGGGTATGGGCACTGAAGCTTTCTTT | CASSITGGMGTEAFF
- | TRBJ1-2 | - | TRBV5-1 | TGCGCCAGCAGCACTTCGGAGGGGACTAACTATGGCTACACCTTC | CASSTSEGTNYGYTF
- | TRBJ2-3 | - | TRBV19 | TGTGCCAGTGGAGGGGCGGCAGATACGCAGTATTTT | CASGGAADTQYF
- | TRBJ1-1 | once | TRBV5-6 | TGTGCCAGCAGCTTGTTGATGAGAGGCACTGAAGCTTTCTTT | CASSLLMRGTEAFF
- | TRBJ2-5 | - | TRBV5-1 | TGCGCCAGCAGCTTTAACCAGGGGGGCCAAGAGACCCAGTACTTC | CASSFNQGGQETQYF
- | TRBJ1-1 | - | TRBV12-3/TRBV12-4 | TGTGCCAGCAGTTTGAGGGACACTGAAGCTTTCTTT | CASSLRDTEAFF
TRBD1 | TRBJ1-1 | - | TRBV2 | TGTGCCAGCAGTGAGGAGGGGACAGGGATGCAAGCTTTCTTT | CASSEEGTGMQAFF
- | TRBJ2-2 | - | TRBV4-1 | TGCGCCAGCAGCCAAGCCGCGGGTAGCGTGTATACCGGGGAGCTGTTTTTT | CASSQAAGSVYTGELFF
TRBD1 | TRBJ1-2 | - | TRBV4-1 | TGCGCCAGCAGCCAAGCCAGGGGGCGGATGTATGGCTACACCTTC | CASSQARGRMYGYTF
- | TRBJ2-3 | once | TRBV7-9 | TGTGCCGGGGGCAGGGGAGGGACAGATACGCAGTATTTT | CAGGRGGTDTQYF
- | TRBJ2-6 | - | TRBV14 | TGTGCCAGCAGCCAAGTTTTCGGCTCTGGGGCCAACGTCCTGACTTTC | CASSQVFGSGANVLTF
- | TRBJ1-3 | - | TRBV2 | TGTGCCAGCAGTGCTTCGAGCTCTGGAAACACCATATATTTT | CASSASSSGNTIYF
TRBD1 | TRBJ1-3 | - | TRBV7-9 | TGTGCCAGCAGCCCCGACAGGGCTGGAAACACCATATATTTT | CASSPDRAGNTIYF
TRBD2 | TRBJ2-1 | - | TRBV5-1 | TGCGCCAGCAAGACTAGCGGGGGGAACAATGAGCAGTTCTTC | CASKTSGGNNEQFF